Shown below are 22 T cell receptor beta chains from a single sample sequenced in a study of blood T cell repertoires in COVID-19. Using immunoSEQ multiplex PCR, the repertoire was profiled, and TCRdb retains in-frame clones only, with some absent. The data contain approximately 140,000 clones, around 82% of them seen just once; the ten biggest clones take up approximately 1.5%. Sequencing was carried out using peripheral blood. The receptors stem from a man aged 55-75 years with acute or convalescent COVID-19.

This chain links TRBV2 with TRBJ2-1; 9 bases fit TRBD2. Germline V lookup: CDR1 SNHLY, CDR2 FYNNEI. This CDR3 has 15 residues. V gave up 0 bases and J gave up 8 bases; unmatched junction bases: 5. Here the CDR3 reads CASSEALAGSYEQFF. For the CDR3, the DNA is TGTGCCAGCAGTGAAGCCCTAGCGGGATCTTATGAGCAGTTCTTC.

V is TRBV28 and J is TRBJ1-5; 7 positions match TRBD1. This CDR3 has 14 residues. Germline lookup yields CDR1 MDHEN and CDR2 SYDVKM. Trimming at V came to 6 bases and at J to 8 bases, leaving 10 bases not matched to a gene. CDR3 sequence reads: CASRYTGDLKPQHF. CDR3 DNA sequence: TGTGCCAGCAGGTACACAGGGGACCTGAAGCCCCAGCATTTT.

The chain uses TRBV5-1 and TRBJ1-2; 9 nucleotides line up with TRBD1. With 0 bases clipped from V and 8 bases from J, the junction kept 11 bases outside the gene matches. The CDR3 has 16 amino acids. CDR1 and CDR2 (germline): SGHRS, YFSETQ. The CDR3 reads CASSLAGQGEGSGYTF. Written as DNA, the CDR3 is TGCGCCAGCAGCTTGGCGGGACAGGGCGAGGGAAGCGGCTACACCTTC.

The rearrangement uses TRBV7-6 and TRBJ2-3; 9 bases map to TRBD2. The CDR3 is 16 residues long. The ends lost 4 bases at V and 0 bases at J; junction bases unmatched: 5. Germline V lookup: CDR1 SGHVS, CDR2 FNYEAQ. CDR3 region: CASSSLAGPSTDTQYF. In DNA, the CDR3 is TGTGCCAGCAGCTCCCTAGCGGGGCCCAGCACAGATACGCAGTATTTT.

The CDR3 DNA follows: TGTGCCAGCAGCTCCGGACTAGGAGAGACCCAGTACTTC. Encoded protein: CASSSGLGETQYF. V is TRBV5-4 and J is TRBJ2-5; the match to TRBD2 covers 7 bases. CDR3 length: 13 residues. V was pared by 3 bases and J by 4 bases, with 3 bases of the junction left unmatched. Germline V gene lookup returns CDR1 SGHNT and CDR2 YYREEE (reference sequence).

This clone was found once. This chain connects TRBV6-5 to TRBJ2-7; tentatively, D is TRBD1 (6 bases). Germline-derived CDR1 and CDR2 are MNHEY and SVGAGI. The CDR3 totals 14 residues. V was cut by 7 bases and J by 1 base, with 14 bases left in between. The DNA for the CDR3 is TGTGCCAGCAAACAAGACAGGATTTCCTACGAGCAGTACTTC. Protein sequence: CASKQDRISYEQYF.

This chain uses TRBV5-1 with TRBJ2-5; TRBD2 aligns across 8 bases. The CDR3 is made up of 14 amino acids. Germline loops: CDR1 SGHRS, CDR2 YFSETQ. After removal of 4 bases from V and 0 bases from J, the junction contained 2 bases not matched to a gene. CDR3 protein: CASSASGYQETQYF. For the CDR3, the DNA is TGCGCCAGCAGCGCTAGCGGGTACCAAGAGACCCAGTACTTC.

The chain combines TRBV5-1 with TRBJ1-2; TRBD1 is a possible D gene (5 bases). The CDR3 consists of 14 residues. V was trimmed by 2 bases and J by 0 bases, leaving 8 bases between them. Germline CDR1 reads SGHRS; CDR2 reads YFSETQ. The CDR3 DNA sequence: TGCGCCAGCAGCTTAGACAGAGCTAACTATGGCTACACCTTC. This sequence encodes CASSLDRANYGYTF. The whole variable domain, filled in from reference TRBV5-1 and TRBJ1-2, reads KAGVTQTPRYLIKTRGQQVTLSCSPISGHRSVSWYQQTPGQGLQFLFEYFSETQRNKGNFPGRFSGRQFSNSRSEMNVSTLELGDSALYLCASSLDRANYGYTFGSGTRLTVV.

The J gene is TRBJ2-1, the V gene TRBV12-3 or TRBV12-4, with D possibly being TRBD1 (6 bases). Trimming cost V 6 bases and J 8 bases, with 14 bases left between them. The CDR3 runs 13 residues. The CDR3 DNA follows: TGTGCCAGCAGACCTACAGGGACGCATGAGCAGTTCTTC. It codes for CASRPTGTHEQFF.

This chain uses TRBV6-5 with TRBJ1-1, with 7 bases aligning to TRBD1. There are 15 residues in the CDR3. CDR1 and CDR2 (germline): MNHEY, SVGAGI. Trimming at V came to 3 bases and at J to 4 bases, leaving 8 bases not matched to a gene. CDR3 in DNA: TGTGCCAGCAGTTATCGAAGACAGGGTGCCACTGAAGCTTTCTTT. Translating it yields CASSYRRQGATEAFF.

This clone was counted once. This chain links TRBV3-1 (or the pseudogene TRBV3-2) with TRBJ2-4; the D is unclear. CDR3 length equals 16 residues. Germline loops: CDR1 LGHDT, CDR2 YNNKEL (reference sequence). V was cut by 0 bases and J by 4 bases, with 13 bases left in between. The CDR3 reads CASSQEQTSWKNIQYF. CDR3 DNA sequence: TGTGCCAGCAGCCAAGAACAGACCTCCTGGAAAAACATTCAGTACTTC.

There are a few counts of this clone. The genes are TRBV19 and TRBJ1-5; D ambiguous. V dropped 3 bases and J dropped 0 bases, with 9 bases sitting between them. The CDR3 runs to 15 residues. CDR1 and CDR2 from the germline V gene are LNHDA and SQIVND (reference sequence). The chain's CDR3 is CASSMRIYSNQPQHF. The CDR3, as DNA: TGTGCCAGTAGTATGAGGATTTATAGCAATCAGCCCCAGCATTTT.

The rearrangement uses TRBV28 and TRBJ2-7; no clear D gene. The CDR3 sequence is 12 residues long. CDR1 is MDHEN, CDR2 SYDVKM, per germline. Trimming removed 4 bases from V and 3 bases from J, with 7 bases in between. In nucleotides, the CDR3 is TGTGCCAGCAGTTCTTTCCTCTACGAGCAGTACTTC. Amino acids: CASSSFLYEQYF.

This clone appeared a single time. V gene TRBV5-4 combines with J gene TRBJ1-2, with TRBD1 as a possible D gene (5 bases). The CDR3 has 15 residues. Trimming took off 0 bases at V and 5 bases at J, with 14 bases between the two ends. Germline CDR1 SGHNT, CDR2 YYREEE (reference sequence). CDR3 residues: CASSLGPEGNYGYTF. Here the CDR3 DNA reads TGTGCCAGCAGCTTGGGGCCGGAGGGGAATTATGGCTACACCTTC.

The V gene is TRBV27, the J gene TRBJ1-1; D gene unclear. Germline V gene data show CDR1 as MNHEY and CDR2 as SMNVEV (reference sequence). The CDR3 extends over 11 amino acids. V lost 4 bases to trimming and J lost 2 bases, with 2 bases between them. CDR3 sequence (DNA): TGTGCCAGCAGTTCAAACACTGAAGCTTTCTTT. Amino acids: CASSSNTEAFF.

Written as DNA, the CDR3 is TGTGCCAGCAGCTTAATGGGAGGGTCGAACACTGAAGCTTTCTTT. Translation: CASSLMGGSNTEAFF. This chain connects TRBV11-2 to TRBJ1-1, with D unclear. Germline V gene sequence: CDR1 SGHAT, CDR2 FQNNGV. This CDR3 region has 15 residues. Trimming took off 2 bases at V and 1 base at J, with 11 bases between the two ends.

The rearrangement links TRBV21-1 to TRBJ1-2; the tabulated D call, TRBD1, remains unverified against the DNA. TRBV21-1 is marked as a pseudogene. The CDR3 runs 19 residues. The CDR3 sequence: CASSKVRITGTEDNYGYTF. The CDR3, as DNA: TGTGCCAGCAGCAAAGTTAGAATCACCGGGACAGAAGATAACTATGGCTACACCTTC.

This clone appeared a single time. The V call is TRBV27, the J call TRBJ2-3; 7 bases are a match to TRBD2. With 10 bases clipped from V and 9 bases from J, the junction kept 22 bases outside the gene matches. This CDR3 has 16 amino acids. In germline, CDR1 is MNHEY, CDR2 SMNVEV (reference sequence). CDR3 DNA: TGTGCCACTACGCCCCAACTAGCGCTTCGTGCGGGGACGCAGTATTTT. It codes for CATTPQLALRAGTQYF.

This rearrangement joins TRBV5-5 to TRBJ2-3, with 9 bases aligning to TRBD1. The CDR3 is 16 residues long. Germline V gives CDR1 SGHKS, CDR2 YYEKEE (reference sequence). V was clipped by 0 bases and J by 3 bases; unmatched bases: 5. In nucleotides, the CDR3 is TGTGCCAGCAGCTTGGACGACAGGGGGGGAACAGATACGCAGTATTTT. Its translation is CASSLDDRGGTDTQYF.

The chain combines TRBV20-1 with TRBJ2-3; no clear D gene. The CDR3 runs to 12 residues. Trimming removed 3 bases at V and 3 bases at J, with 7 bases between. Germline loops: CDR1 DFQATT, CDR2 SNEGSKA (reference sequence). This CDR3 is CSASLFTDTQYF. Here the CDR3 DNA reads TGCAGTGCTAGTTTATTTACAGATACGCAGTATTTT.

This chain uses TRBV2 with TRBJ2-7, with TRBD1 as a possible D gene (6 bases). Between the trimmed V and J ends, which lost 5 bases and 3 bases, there was a span of 11 bases. Germline lookup yields CDR1 SNHLY and CDR2 FYNNEI. The CDR3 is made up of 13 amino acids. The CDR3 sequence: CASSSGEFYEQYF. In DNA form, the CDR3 reads TGTGCCAGCAGTTCAGGGGAGTTCTACGAGCAGTACTTC. The complete variable domain, with remaining parts taken from reference TRBV2 and TRBJ2-7, reads EPEVTQTPSHQVTQMGQEVILRCVPISNHLYFYWYRQILGQKVEFLVSFYNNEISEKSEIFDDQFSVERPDGSNFTLKIRSTKLEDSAMYFCASSSGEFYEQYFGPGTRLTVT.

This chain joins TRBV5-8 and TRBJ1-4; 10 positions match TRBD1. This CDR3 contains 16 residues. The germline CDR1 and CDR2 sequences are SGHTS and YDEGEE. Germline trimming cut 4 bases from V and 0 bases from J; bases unmatched to any gene: 3. CDR3 sequence: CASSVGQGATNEKLFF. CDR3 nucleotide sequence: TGTGCCAGCAGCGTCGGACAGGGGGCAACTAATGAAAAACTGTTTTTT.